Shown below are 14 T cell receptor beta chains from a single sample sequenced in a study of blood T cells in healthy people across ages (dated by TCRdb to the mid-2010s). Library creation used 5' RACE. Instrument on record: Illumina HiSeq 2500. A second PCR of about 7 to 12 cycles was performed with a sample-barcoded 5' primer and a J-beta primer mix. TCRdb took the public reads, trimmed them with fastp at Q25, ran MiXCR for clone calling and kept in-frame beta chains. Records with the same CDR3 protein are collapsed into one entry carrying the most frequent genes and DNA. The sample table holds about 400,000 distinct CDR3 sequences, of which 45% to 65% were seen once. Approximately 51% of the sample is held by the ten biggest clonotypes. Input material: blood. These receptors were collected from a man aged 60 to 75 in good health.

The chain employs TRBV5-1 and TRBJ2-3; 7 bases are shared with TRBD1. This CDR3 has 15 amino acids. The junction had 9 bases not matched to a gene; V was cut back by 2 bases and J by 6 bases. Per germline, CDR1 SGHRS and CDR2 YFSETQ. DNA of the CDR3: TGCGCCAGCAGCTTTTCTACAGGGGCAAGGGATACGCAGTATTTT. Protein sequence: CASSFSTGARDTQYF.

V is TRBV11-1 and J is TRBJ2-5; TRBD2 matches 11 bases. V shed 5 bases, J shed 2 bases, and the junction held 1 base outside the gene matches. The CDR3 contains 14 residues. From germline, CDR1 is SGHAT and CDR2 FQDESV (reference sequence). The CDR3 DNA reads as TGTGCCAGCAGCCGACTAGCGGGGCAAGAGACCCAGTACTTC. It codes for CASSRLAGQETQYF.

This clonotype showed up just a few times. The chain recombines TRBV7-2 with TRBJ2-3; D gene uncertain. From germline, CDR1 is SGHTA and CDR2 FQGNSA. The CDR3 is 15 amino acids. V dropped 3 bases and J dropped 2 bases, with 12 bases sitting between them. The CDR3 nucleotides read TGTGCCAGCAGCTTCTGGGGTAGGGACACAGATACGCAGTATTTT. It encodes CASSFWGRDTDTQYF.

The V gene is TRBV4-3, the J gene TRBJ1-2; no definite D call. The V gene lost 0 bases and the J gene lost 6 bases, with 23 bases spanning the gap. Germline CDR1 LGHNA, CDR2 YSLEER. The CDR3 contains 18 residues. The CDR3 protein is CASSQEVGSAPTNHGYTF. Written as DNA, the CDR3 is TGCGCCAGCAGCCAAGAAGTCGGATCAGCCCCAACCAACCATGGCTACACCTTC.

This clonotype has a handful of counts. The CDR3 sequence: CASTSGTGNTDTQYF. In DNA form, the CDR3 reads TGTGCCAGCACCTCCGGGACAGGGAACACAGATACGCAGTATTTT. This chain links TRBV6-1 with TRBJ2-3; TRBD1 agrees at 9 bases. Germline CDR1 MNHNS, CDR2 SASEGT. Trimming removed 7 bases from V and 2 bases from J; junction bases left unmatched: 7. This CDR3 spans 15 amino acids.

V usage is TRBV20-1 and J usage is TRBJ2-2; D may be TRBD2 (5 bases). Trimming stripped 3 bases from V and 5 bases from J, with 13 bases between. CDR1 and CDR2 (germline): DFQATT, SNEGSKA (reference sequence). The CDR3 runs to 14 residues. This CDR3 is CSARRAGLTGELFF. DNA of the CDR3: TGCAGTGCTAGGAGGGCGGGTTTAACCGGGGAGCTGTTTTTT.

This clonotype was detected ten times or more. The chain has TRBV5-8 and TRBJ1-2; D unresolved. Trimming left V 4 bases short and J 4 bases short, with 17 bases between. The CDR3 length is 15 residues. Looked up from germline, CDR1 is SGHTS and CDR2 is YDEGEE. The CDR3 here is CASSDVDRAGYGYTF. The CDR3 DNA reads TGTGCCAGCAGCGACGTTGATAGGGCAGGCTATGGCTACACCTTC.

The CDR3 sequence: CASSPAGGGLTDTQYF. CDR3 DNA sequence: TGTGCCAGCAGCCCCGCGGGGGGCGGGCTCACAGATACGCAGTATTTT. V and J are TRBV6-6 and TRBJ2-3, with 8 bases identical to TRBD2. Germline trimming cut 6 bases from V and 2 bases from J; bases unmatched to any gene: 10. This CDR3 has 16 residues. Looked up from germline, CDR1 is MNHNY and CDR2 is SVGAGI (reference sequence).

With respect to this clonotype: One end of the junction is discordant with germline, which a read error may explain. The chain uses TRBV28 and TRBJ2-7, with TRBD2 identical over 8 bases. Germline V gene data show CDR1 as MDHEN and CDR2 as SYDVKM. The CDR3 contains 14 residues. CDR3 region: CACSEGGLAYEQYF. The CDR3 DNA is TGTGCCTGCAGTGAGGGGGGACTAGCCTACGAGCAGTACTTC.

The chain combines TRBV5-1 with TRBJ1-1, with D tentatively TRBD1 (5 bases). The CDR3 loop spans 17 amino acids. Trimming removed 0 bases at V and 1 base at J, with 16 bases between. CDR1 is SGHRS and CDR2 is YFSETQ in the germline V gene. In DNA form, the CDR3 reads TGCGCCAGCAGCTTGGCCGCAGGGCATTTATCGAACACTGAAGCTTTCTTT. As protein: CASSLAAGHLSNTEAFF.

The chain has TRBV5-1 and TRBJ2-1, with D perhaps TRBD2 (6 bases). V gave up 4 bases and J gave up 8 bases, with 25 bases separating them. Germline V gene data show CDR1 as SGHRS and CDR2 as YFSETQ. This CDR3 has 17 residues. The DNA of the CDR3 is TGCGCCAGCAGCCGTGCTCAGGCCCGGGTCGGGGGTTATGAGCAGTTCTTC. As protein: CASSRAQARVGGYEQFF.

This clonotype has just a few counts. The V and J genes are TRBV5-1 and TRBJ1-6; D ambiguous. The V gene's germline CDR1 is SGHRS and CDR2 YFSETQ. Trimming took off 2 bases at V and 9 bases at J, with 18 bases between the two ends. This CDR3 region has 16 residues. CDR3: CASSFGRGSEGSPLHF. CDR3 DNA sequence: TGCGCCAGCAGCTTCGGTAGAGGTTCGGAGGGTTCACCCCTCCACTTT. The full variable domain, its missing parts supplied by reference TRBV5-1 and TRBJ1-6, is KAGVTQTPRYLIKTRGQQVTLSCSPISGHRSVSWYQQTPGQGLQFLFEYFSETQRNKGNFPGRFSGRQFSNSRSEMNVSTLELGDSALYLCASSFGRGSEGSPLHFGNGTRLTVT.

The chain uses TRBV7-9 and TRBJ1-2; a weak D match, TRBD1 (5 bases). This CDR3 has 15 amino acids. V lost 5 bases to trimming and J lost 11 bases, with 24 bases between them. The germline V gene encodes CDR1 SEHNR and CDR2 FQNEAQ (reference sequence). This CDR3 reads CASSDTGTARVVYTF. The CDR3 region has the DNA TGTGCCAGCAGCGACACTGGGACCGCTCGGGTGGTATACACCTTC.

The V call is TRBV5-1, the J call TRBJ2-2; 7 nucleotides match TRBD2. The CDR3 loop spans 16 amino acids. The V segment lost 3 bases and the J segment 4 bases; nucleotides outside the gene matches: 9. The germline CDR1 and CDR2 sequences are SGHRS and YFSETQ. CDR3 coding DNA: TGCGCCAGCAGCTGGGGGGGGACCACGGCCACCGGGGAGCTGTTTTTT. Translating it yields CASSWGGTTATGELFF.